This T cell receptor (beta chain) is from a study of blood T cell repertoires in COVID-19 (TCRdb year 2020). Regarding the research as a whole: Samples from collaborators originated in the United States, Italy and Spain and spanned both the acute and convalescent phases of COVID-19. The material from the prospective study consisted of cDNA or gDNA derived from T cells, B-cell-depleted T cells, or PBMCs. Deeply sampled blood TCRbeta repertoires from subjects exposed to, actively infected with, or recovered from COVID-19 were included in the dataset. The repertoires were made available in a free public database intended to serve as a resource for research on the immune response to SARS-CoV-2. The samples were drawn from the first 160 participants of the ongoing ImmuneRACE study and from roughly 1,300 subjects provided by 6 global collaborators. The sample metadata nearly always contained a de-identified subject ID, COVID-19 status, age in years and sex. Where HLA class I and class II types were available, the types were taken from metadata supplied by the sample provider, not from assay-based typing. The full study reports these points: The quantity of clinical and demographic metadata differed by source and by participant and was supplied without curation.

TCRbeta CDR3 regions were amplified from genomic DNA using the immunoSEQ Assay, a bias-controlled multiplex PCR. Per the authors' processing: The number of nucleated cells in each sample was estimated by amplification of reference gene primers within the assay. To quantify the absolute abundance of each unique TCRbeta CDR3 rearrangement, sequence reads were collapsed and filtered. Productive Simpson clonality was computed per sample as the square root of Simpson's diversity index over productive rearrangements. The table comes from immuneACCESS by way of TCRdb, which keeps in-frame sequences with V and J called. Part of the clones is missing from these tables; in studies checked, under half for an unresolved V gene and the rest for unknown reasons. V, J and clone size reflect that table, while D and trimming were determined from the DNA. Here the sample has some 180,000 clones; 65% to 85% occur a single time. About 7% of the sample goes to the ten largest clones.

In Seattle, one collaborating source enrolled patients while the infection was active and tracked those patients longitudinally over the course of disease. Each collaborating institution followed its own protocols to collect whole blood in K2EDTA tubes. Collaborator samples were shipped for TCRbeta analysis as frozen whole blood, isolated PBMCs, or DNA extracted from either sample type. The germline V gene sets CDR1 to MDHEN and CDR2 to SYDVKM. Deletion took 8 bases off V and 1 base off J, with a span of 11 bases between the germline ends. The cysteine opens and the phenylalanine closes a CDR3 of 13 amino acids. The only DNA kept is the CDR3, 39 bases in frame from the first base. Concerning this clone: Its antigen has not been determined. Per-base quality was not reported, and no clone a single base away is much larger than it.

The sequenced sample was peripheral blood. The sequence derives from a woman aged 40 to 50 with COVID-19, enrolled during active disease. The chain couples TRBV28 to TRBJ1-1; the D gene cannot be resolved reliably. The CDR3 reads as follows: CASLGPQNTEAFF. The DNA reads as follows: TGTGCCAGCCTCGGTCCTCAGAACACTGAAGCTTTCTTT.